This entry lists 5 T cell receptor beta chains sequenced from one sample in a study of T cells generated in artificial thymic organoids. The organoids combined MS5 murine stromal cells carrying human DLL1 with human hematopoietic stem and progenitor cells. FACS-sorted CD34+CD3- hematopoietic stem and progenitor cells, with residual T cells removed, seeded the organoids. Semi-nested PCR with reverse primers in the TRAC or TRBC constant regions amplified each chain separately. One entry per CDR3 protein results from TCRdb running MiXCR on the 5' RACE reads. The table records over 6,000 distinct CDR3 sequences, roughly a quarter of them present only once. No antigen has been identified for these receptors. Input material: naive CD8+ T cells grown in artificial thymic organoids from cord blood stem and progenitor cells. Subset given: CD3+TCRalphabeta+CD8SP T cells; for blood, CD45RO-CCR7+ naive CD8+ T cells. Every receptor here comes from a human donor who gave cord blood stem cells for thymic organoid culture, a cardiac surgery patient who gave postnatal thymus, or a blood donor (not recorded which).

The CDR3 nucleotides read TGTGCCAGCAGTTTATATCGACAGGGCTACGAGCAGTACTTC. It is translated as CASSLYRQGYEQYF. The chain employs TRBV12-3 or TRBV12-4 and TRBJ2-7; 7 bases are shared with TRBD1. Trimming took 2 bases from V and 3 from J; bases not matched to a gene: 4. The CDR3 sequence is 14 residues long.

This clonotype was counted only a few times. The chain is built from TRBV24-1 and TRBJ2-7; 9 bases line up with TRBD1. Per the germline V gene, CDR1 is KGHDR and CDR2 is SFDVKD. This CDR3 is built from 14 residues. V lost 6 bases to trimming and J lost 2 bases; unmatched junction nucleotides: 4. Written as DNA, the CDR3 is TGTGCCACCAGTTCCGGACAGGGGCCCTACGAGCAGTACTTC. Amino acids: CATSSGQGPYEQYF.

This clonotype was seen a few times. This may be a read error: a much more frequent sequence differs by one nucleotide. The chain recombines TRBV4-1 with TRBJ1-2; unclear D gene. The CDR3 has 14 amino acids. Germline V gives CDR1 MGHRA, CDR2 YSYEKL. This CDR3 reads CAGSQGPRCYGYTF. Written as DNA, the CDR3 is TGCGCCGGCAGCCAAGGGCCAAGGTGCTATGGCTACACCTTC.

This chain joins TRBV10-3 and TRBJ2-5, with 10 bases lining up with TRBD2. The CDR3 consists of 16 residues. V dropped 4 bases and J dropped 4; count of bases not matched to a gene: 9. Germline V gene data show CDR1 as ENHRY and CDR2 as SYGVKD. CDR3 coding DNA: TGTGCCATCAGTGTTGGACTAGCGGTTCTTGGAGAGACCCAGTACTTC. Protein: CAISVGLAVLGETQYF.

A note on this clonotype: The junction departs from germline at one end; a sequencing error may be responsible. The CDR3 nucleotides read TGTGCCAGCAGGGACAGGGGGTCTGTAAACACCATATATTTT. This translates into CASRDRGSVNTIYF. The chain uses TRBV12-3 or TRBV12-4 and TRBJ1-3, with 10 bases lining up with TRBD1. The CDR3 is made up of 14 amino acids.